This T cell receptor (beta chain) was identified in a study of T cells expressing NK-cell markers. Study overall: Source material for TCR beta repertoires consisted of sorted CD3+CD56+NKG2C+, CD3+CD56+NKG2C- and CD3+CD56-NKG2C+ T cells.

There are 16 residues in the CDR3. CDR1 is SGHRS, CDR2 YFSETQ, per germline. The study's findings and limits: In five to seven donors, dominant CD3+CD56+NKG2C+ clonotypes ranked among the top 10 CD8+ clonotypes.

Template switching by 5'RACE with UMIs generated the TCR beta cDNA. TCRdb re-called the 5' RACE reads and catalogs CDR3 proteins one per entry, DNA excluded. The listing contains 500,000 to 700,000 distinct CDR3 sequences. As concerns this clonotype: Its specificity is not known.

V usage is TRBV5-1 and J usage is TRBJ2-6; TCRdb names TRBD1, which stays unverified in the absence of DNA. This TCR came from a man aged 18-30 years in good health. The sequencing input was blood T cells: a sorted CD56 or NKG2C T cell subset, CD4+ or CD8+ T cells, or bulk PBMC T cells (not recorded which). The CDR3 region is CASTFLGGGRANVLTF.